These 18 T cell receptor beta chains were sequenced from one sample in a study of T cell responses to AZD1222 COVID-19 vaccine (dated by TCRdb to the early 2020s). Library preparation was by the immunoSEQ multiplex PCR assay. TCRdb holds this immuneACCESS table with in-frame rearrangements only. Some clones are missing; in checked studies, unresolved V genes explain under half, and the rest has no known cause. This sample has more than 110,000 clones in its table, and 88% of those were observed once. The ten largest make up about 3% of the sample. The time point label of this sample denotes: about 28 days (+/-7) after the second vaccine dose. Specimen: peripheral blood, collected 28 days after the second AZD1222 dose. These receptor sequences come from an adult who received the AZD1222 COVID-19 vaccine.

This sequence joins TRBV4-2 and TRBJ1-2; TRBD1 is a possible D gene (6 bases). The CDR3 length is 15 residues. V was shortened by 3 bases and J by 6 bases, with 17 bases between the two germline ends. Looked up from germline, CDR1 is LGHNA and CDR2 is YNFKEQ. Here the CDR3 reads CASSQEQTGGNGYTF. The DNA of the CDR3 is TGTGCCAGCAGCCAGGAACAGACAGGTGGTAATGGCTACACCTTC.

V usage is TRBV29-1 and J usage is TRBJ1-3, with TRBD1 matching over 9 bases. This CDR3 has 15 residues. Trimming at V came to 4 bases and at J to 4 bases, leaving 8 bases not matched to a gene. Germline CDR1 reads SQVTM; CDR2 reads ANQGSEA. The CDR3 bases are TGCAGCGTTGGTGATGGACAGGGGCTGGGAAACACCATATATTTT. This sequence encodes CSVGDGQGLGNTIYF.

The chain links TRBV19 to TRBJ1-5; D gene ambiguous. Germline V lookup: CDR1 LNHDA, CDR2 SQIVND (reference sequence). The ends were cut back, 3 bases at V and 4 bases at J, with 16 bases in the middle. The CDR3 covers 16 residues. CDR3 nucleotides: TGTGCCAGTAGTATCCTTGACCATCCCTCGAATCAGCCCCAGCATTTT. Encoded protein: CASSILDHPSNQPQHF.

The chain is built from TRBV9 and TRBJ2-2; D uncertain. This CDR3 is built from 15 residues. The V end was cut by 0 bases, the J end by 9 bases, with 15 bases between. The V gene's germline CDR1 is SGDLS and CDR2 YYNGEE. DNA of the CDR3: TGTGCCAGCAGCGTAGACCCCCTACACCAGTGGGAGCTGTTTTTT. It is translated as CASSVDPLHQWELFF.

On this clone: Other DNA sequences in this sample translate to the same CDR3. CDR3 loop: CASSVGGGNTGELFF. CDR3 nucleotide sequence: TGTGCCAGCAGCGTTGGTGGGGGGAACACCGGGGAGCTGTTTTTT. This chain connects TRBV9 to TRBJ2-2, with D possibly called TRBD1 or TRBD2 (5 bases each). The CDR3 totals 15 residues. CDR1 is SGDLS, CDR2 YYNGEE, per germline. V lost 2 bases and J 1 base, leaving 9 bases between the germline ends. The complete variable domain, with remaining parts taken from reference TRBV9 and TRBJ2-2, reads DSGVTQTPKHLITATGQRVTLRCSPRSGDLSVYWYQQSLDQGLQFLIQYYNGEERAKGNILERFSAQQFPDLHSELNLSSLELGDSALYFCASSVGGGNTGELFFGEGSRLTVL.

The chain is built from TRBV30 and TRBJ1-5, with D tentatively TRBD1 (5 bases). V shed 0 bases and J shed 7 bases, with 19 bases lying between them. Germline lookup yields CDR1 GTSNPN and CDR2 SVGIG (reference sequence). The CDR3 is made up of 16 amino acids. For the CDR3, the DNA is TGTGCCTGGAGTGTACGTGGACGGCCGGGGGGGCAGCCCCAGCATTTT. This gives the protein CAWSVRGRPGGQPQHF.

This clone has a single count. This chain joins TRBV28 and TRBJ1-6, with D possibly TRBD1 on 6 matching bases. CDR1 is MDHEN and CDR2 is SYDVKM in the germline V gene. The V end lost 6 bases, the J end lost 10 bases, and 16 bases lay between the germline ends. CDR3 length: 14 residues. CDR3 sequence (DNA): TGTGCCAGCAGACAGGGCGCCGCGCGGTCACCCCTCCACTTT. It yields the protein CASRQGAARSPLHF.

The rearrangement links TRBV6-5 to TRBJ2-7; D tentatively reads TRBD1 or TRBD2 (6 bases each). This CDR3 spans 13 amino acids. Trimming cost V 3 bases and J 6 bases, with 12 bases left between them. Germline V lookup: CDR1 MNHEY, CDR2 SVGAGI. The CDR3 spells CASSYSRGPEQYF. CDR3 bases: TGTGCCAGCAGTTATAGTCGGGGGCCCGAGCAGTACTTC.

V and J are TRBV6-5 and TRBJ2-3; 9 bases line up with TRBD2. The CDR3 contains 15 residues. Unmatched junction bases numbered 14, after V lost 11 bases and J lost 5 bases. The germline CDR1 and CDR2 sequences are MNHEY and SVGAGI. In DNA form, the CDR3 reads TGTGCCTCCTTCCGAGGGCTAGCGGGGAAAGATACGCAGTATTTT. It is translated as CASFRGLAGKDTQYF.

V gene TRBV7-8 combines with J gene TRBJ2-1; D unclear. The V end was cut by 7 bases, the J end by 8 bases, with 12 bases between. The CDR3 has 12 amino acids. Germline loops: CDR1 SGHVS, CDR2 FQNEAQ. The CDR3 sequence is CASTIVLDEQFF. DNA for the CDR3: TGTGCCAGCACTATCGTTCTCGATGAGCAGTTCTTC.

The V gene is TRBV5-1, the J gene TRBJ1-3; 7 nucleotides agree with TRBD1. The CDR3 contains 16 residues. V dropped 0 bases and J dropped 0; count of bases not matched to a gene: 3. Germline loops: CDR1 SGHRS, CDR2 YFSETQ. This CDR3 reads CASSLDGQASGNTIYF. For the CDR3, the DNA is TGCGCCAGCAGCTTGGACGGACAGGCCTCTGGAAACACCATATATTTT.

Here the CDR3 reads CASSQGDYGYTF. As DNA, the CDR3 is TGTGCCAGCAGTCAGGGAGACTATGGCTACACCTTC. The chain employs TRBV6-2 or TRBV6-3 and TRBJ1-2; maybe TRBD1 (5 bases). CDR3 size: 12 residues. CDR1 and CDR2 from the germline V gene are MNHEY and SVGEGT. Trimming stripped 5 bases from V and 3 bases from J, with 7 bases between.

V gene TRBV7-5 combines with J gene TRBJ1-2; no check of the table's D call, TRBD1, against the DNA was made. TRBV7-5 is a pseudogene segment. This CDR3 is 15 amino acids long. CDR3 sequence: CARSLRRGFPYGYTF. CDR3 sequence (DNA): TGTGCCAGAAGCTTGCGCAGGGGGTTCCCTTATGGCTACACCTTC.

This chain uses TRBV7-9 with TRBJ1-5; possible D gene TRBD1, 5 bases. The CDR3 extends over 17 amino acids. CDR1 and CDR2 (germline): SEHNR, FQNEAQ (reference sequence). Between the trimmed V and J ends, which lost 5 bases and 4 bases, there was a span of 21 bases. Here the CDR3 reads CASSRGNYRERNQPQHF. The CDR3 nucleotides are TGTGCCAGCAGCCGGGGGAACTACCGGGAGCGTAATCAGCCCCAGCATTTT.

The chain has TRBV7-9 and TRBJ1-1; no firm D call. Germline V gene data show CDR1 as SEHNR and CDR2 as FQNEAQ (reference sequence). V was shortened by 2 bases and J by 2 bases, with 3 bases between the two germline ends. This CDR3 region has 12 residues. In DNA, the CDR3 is TGTGCCAGCAGCTTAAGTAACACTGAAGCTTTCTTT. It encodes CASSLSNTEAFF. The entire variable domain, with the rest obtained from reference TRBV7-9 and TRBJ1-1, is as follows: DTGVSQNPRHKITKRGQNVTFRCDPISEHNRLYWYRQTLGQGPEFLTYFQNEAQLEKSRLLSDRFSAERPKGSFSTLEIQRTEQGDSAMYLCASSLSNTEAFFGQGTRLTVV.

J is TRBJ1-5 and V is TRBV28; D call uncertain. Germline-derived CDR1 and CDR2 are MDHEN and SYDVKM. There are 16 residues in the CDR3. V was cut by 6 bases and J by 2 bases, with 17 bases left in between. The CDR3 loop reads CASRSDKRVGNQPQHF. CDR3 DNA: TGTGCCAGCAGATCAGACAAAAGAGTGGGCAATCAGCCCCAGCATTTT.

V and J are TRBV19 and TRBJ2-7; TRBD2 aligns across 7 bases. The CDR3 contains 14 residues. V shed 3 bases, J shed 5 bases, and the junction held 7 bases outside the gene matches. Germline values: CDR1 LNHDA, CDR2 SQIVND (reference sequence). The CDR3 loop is CASSMTGGDDEQYF. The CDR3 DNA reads TGTGCCAGTAGTATGACGGGAGGTGACGACGAGCAGTACTTC.

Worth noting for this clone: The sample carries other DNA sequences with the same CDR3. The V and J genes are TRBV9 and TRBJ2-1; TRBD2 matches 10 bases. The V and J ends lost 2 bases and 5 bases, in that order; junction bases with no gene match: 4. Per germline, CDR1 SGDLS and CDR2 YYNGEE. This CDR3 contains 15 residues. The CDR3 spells CASSVLAGVHNEQFF. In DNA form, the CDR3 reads TGTGCCAGCAGCGTTCTAGCGGGAGTCCACAATGAGCAGTTCTTC. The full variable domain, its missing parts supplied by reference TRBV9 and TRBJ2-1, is DSGVTQTPKHLITATGQRVTLRCSPRSGDLSVYWYQQSLDQGLQFLIQYYNGEERAKGNILERFSAQQFPDLHSELNLSSLELGDSALYFCASSVLAGVHNEQFFGPGTRLTVL.